This paragraph covers one TCR beta chain sequence. Its antigen is as yet unknown. The data belong to a study of graft-versus-host responses after intestinal transplantation. Study summary: Transplant recipients had multivisceral, liver-intestinal, or isolated intestinal grafts. The whole recipient group had anti-thymocyte globulin induction followed by tacrolimus and steroids for two to three years.

The junction had 10 bases not matched to a gene; V was cut back by 11 bases and J by 7 bases. This CDR3 has 12 residues. Germline CDR1 and CDR2: SNHLY and FYNNEI. TCRdb's copy holds only in-frame clones and misses some; the assay was immunoSEQ multiplex PCR. The sample yields 95,000 to 150,000 clones, approximately 95% seen once. Study-wide results and limits: Where graft-donor T cell macrochimerism was present, patients had high graft-versus-host to host-versus-graft clonal ratios in allografts.

The material sequenced was unstimulated CD4+ T cells sorted from spleen or lymph node cells, taken before intestinal transplant. The chain has TRBV2 and TRBJ2-7, with 8 bases that match TRBD1. The sequence came from a human donor who received an intestinal transplant. The CDR3 loop is CAATGGVGEQYF. The CDR3 nucleotides are TGTGCCGCAACAGGGGGAGTGGGTGAGCAGTACTTC.